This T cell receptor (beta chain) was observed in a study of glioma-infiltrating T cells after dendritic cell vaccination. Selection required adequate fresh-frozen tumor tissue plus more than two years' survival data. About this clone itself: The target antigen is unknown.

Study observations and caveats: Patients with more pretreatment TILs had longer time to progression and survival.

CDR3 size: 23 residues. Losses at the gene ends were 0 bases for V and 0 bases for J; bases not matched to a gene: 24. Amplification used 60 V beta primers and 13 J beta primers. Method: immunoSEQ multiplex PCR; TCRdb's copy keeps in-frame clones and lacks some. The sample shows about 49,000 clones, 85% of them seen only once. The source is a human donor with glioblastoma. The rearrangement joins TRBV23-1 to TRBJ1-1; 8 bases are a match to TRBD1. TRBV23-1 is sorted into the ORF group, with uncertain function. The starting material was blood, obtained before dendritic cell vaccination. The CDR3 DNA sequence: TGCGCCAGCAGTCAATCACCGGGACAGGTGGCGAAGGGAGGATGGGACATGAACACTGAAGCTTTCTTT. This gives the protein CASSQSPGQVAKGGWDMNTEAFF.